Presented here are 12 T cell receptor beta chains from one specimen sequenced in a study of blood T cell repertoires in COVID-19 (dated by TCRdb to 2020 to 2022). The receptor library was made with the immunoSEQ multiplex PCR assay. Not all clones reach the TCRdb copy of this immuneACCESS table, which keeps in-frame sequences only. Checked studies attribute under half of the gap to unresolved V genes and leave the rest unexplained. This sample lists about 90,000 clones; around four fifths were detected once. The ten top clones hold about an eighth of the sample. The material sequenced was peripheral blood. These receptors originate from a woman in her seventies with active or convalescent COVID-19.

This chain connects TRBV5-1 to TRBJ1-5, with unresolved D. The length of the CDR3 is 13 residues. Trimming shortened V by 4 bases and J by 7 bases, and 12 bases separated the two germline ends. Germline CDR1 reads SGHRS; CDR2 reads YFSETQ. The CDR3 reads CASSLQEGQPQHF. In DNA form, the CDR3 reads TGCGCCAGCAGCCTGCAAGAGGGCCAGCCCCAGCATTTT.

The chain has TRBV11-2 and TRBJ2-3, with 12 positions matching TRBD2. Germline CDR1 reads SGHAT; CDR2 reads FQNNGV. V shed 5 bases and J 4 bases; nucleotides not matched to a gene: 7. This CDR3 has 16 amino acids. The CDR3 spells CASSQRLAGASDTQYF. The CDR3 nucleotides read TGTGCCAGCAGCCAACGACTAGCGGGGGCCTCAGATACGCAGTATTTT.

The gene calls are TRBV28 and TRBJ1-5; 7 bases are shared with TRBD1. The junction had 16 bases not matched to a gene; V was cut back by 4 bases and J by 4 bases. Per the germline V gene, CDR1 is MDHEN and CDR2 is SYDVKM. The CDR3 sequence is 18 residues long. The CDR3 sequence: CASSSPRQGGSGNQPQHF. The CDR3 coding sequence is TGTGCCAGCAGTTCTCCCAGACAAGGGGGCAGTGGGAATCAGCCCCAGCATTTT.

This clone was seen only once. The V call is TRBV27, the J call TRBJ1-6; TRBD1 matches at 7 bases. J gave up 12 bases and V 4 bases, and 9 bases lay outside the gene matches. This CDR3 has 14 residues. The germline V gene encodes CDR1 MNHEY and CDR2 SMNVEV (reference sequence). Here the CDR3 reads CASSWGRGELPLHF. The CDR3 DNA reads as TGTGCCAGCAGTTGGGGCAGGGGGGAGTTACCCCTCCACTTT.

The rearrangement joins TRBV7-9 to TRBJ1-2, with no clear D. Trimming stripped 3 bases from V and 7 bases from J, with 12 bases between. The length of the CDR3 is 13 residues. CDR1 is SEHNR, CDR2 FQNEAQ, per germline (reference sequence). CDR3 nucleotide sequence: TGTGCCAGCAGCTTTAAAGGAGCGGGTGGCTACACCTTC. This gives the protein CASSFKGAGGYTF.

This clone was recorded a few times. The chain is built from TRBV7-2 and TRBJ1-5; TRBD1 aligns across 12 bases. The length of the CDR3 is 16 residues. The germline V gene has CDR1 SGHTA and CDR2 FQGNSA. After removal of 5 bases from V and 5 bases from J, the junction contained 7 bases not matched to a gene. Here the CDR3 reads CASSPGTGGGDQPQHF. The CDR3 DNA reads as TGTGCCAGCAGCCCGGGGACAGGGGGCGGGGATCAGCCCCAGCATTTT.

The chain uses TRBV6-5 and TRBJ1-6; D is perhaps TRBD1 (5 bases). This CDR3 comprises 15 residues. Trimming took 0 bases from V and 6 from J, leaving 9 bases between them. From germline, CDR1 is MNHEY and CDR2 SVGAGI. In DNA, the CDR3 is TGTGCCAGCAGTTACTCTCAGGGTACTAATTCACCCCTCCACTTT. It encodes CASSYSQGTNSPLHF.

The chain is built from TRBV6-5 and TRBJ2-2; TRBD1 agrees at 11 bases. With V trimmed by 5 bases and J by 3 bases, 2 bases remained unmatched. The CDR3 has 15 amino acids. CDR1 and CDR2 (germline): MNHEY, SVGAGI. In nucleotides, the CDR3 is TGTGCCAGCAGTAGGGACAGGGGGGACACCGGGGAGCTGTTTTTT. Amino acids: CASSRDRGDTGELFF.

The rearrangement uses TRBV29-1 and TRBJ1-1; the D gene is possibly TRBD1 (6 bases). This CDR3 has 12 amino acids. Trimming removed 6 bases at V and 4 bases at J, with 12 bases between. Germline V gene sequence: CDR1 SQVTM, CDR2 ANQGSEA. CDR3 in DNA: TGCAGCGTCCTCCGGGGGGCCACTGAAGCTTTCTTT. Protein: CSVLRGATEAFF.

The gene calls are TRBV24-1 and TRBJ2-7; 10 positions agree with TRBD1. The germline CDR1 and CDR2 sequences are KGHDR and SFDVKD. This CDR3 region has 19 residues. The V segment lost 7 bases and the J segment 2 bases; nucleotides outside the gene matches: 19. For the CDR3, the DNA is TGTGCCACCAGCTATAAACCGGGACAGGGGAAGACAAGTCCCTACGAGCAGTACTTC. Its translation: CATSYKPGQGKTSPYEQYF.

The gene calls are TRBV11-3 and TRBJ2-5, with D possibly TRBD2 on 5 matching bases. The CDR3 totals 15 residues. The V end was cut by 1 base, the J end by 2 bases, with 11 bases between. Looked up from germline, CDR1 is SGHNT and CDR2 is YENEEA. Here the CDR3 reads CASSLGGRQQETQYF. The CDR3 nucleotides read TGTGCCAGCAGCTTAGGAGGGCGGCAACAAGAGACCCAGTACTTC.

The CDR3 here is CASSDESGPLHF. CDR3 nucleotide sequence: TGCGCCAGCAGTGATGAGAGCGGACCCCTCCACTTT. V gene TRBV10-2 combines with J gene TRBJ1-6; D ambiguous. The V and J ends lost 3 bases and 12 bases respectively, with 9 bases between them. Germline V gives CDR1 WSHSY, CDR2 SAAADI. The CDR3 spans 12 residues.